This TCR beta chain was sequenced during a study of T cell responses to AZD1222 COVID-19 vaccine. Method: immunoSEQ multiplex PCR; TCRdb's copy keeps in-frame clones and lacks some. The table shows roughly 180,000 clones, with about 89% occurring only once. Turning to this clone: Its specificity is not known.

Germline V lookup: CDR1 SGHTA, CDR2 FQGTGA. The V gene lost 1 base and the J gene lost 10 bases, with 13 bases spanning the gap. The CDR3 contains 13 residues. Notes on the study in general: A rise in Spike-specific TCR breadth and depth followed two AZD1222 doses. Only a handful of people who got AZD1222 tested seropositive at baseline. Reports indicate that nearly half of spike-specific TCRs are directed at unmutated variant regions. Clonal diversity was possibly underestimated, and white British individuals and females predominated among donors.

The clonotype comes from an adult who received the AZD1222 COVID-19 vaccine. This sample comprised peripheral blood, obtained 28 days after the second AZD1222 dose. V and J are TRBV7-3 and TRBJ1-1; D may be TRBD1 (6 bases). CDR3 sequence (DNA): TGTGCCAGCAGCTTAAGGGGACATCAACCAGCTTTCTTT. This sequence encodes CASSLRGHQPAFF. The complete variable domain, with remaining parts taken from reference TRBV7-3 and TRBJ1-1, reads GAGVSQTPSNKVTEKGKYVELRCDPISGHTALYWYRQSLGQGPEFLIYFQGTGAADDSGLPNDRFFAVRPEGSVSTLKIQRTERGDSAVYLCASSLRGHQPAFFGQGTRLTVV.